This is a list of T cell receptor beta chains from one sample in a study of beta chain features in type 1 diabetes. Only in-frame clones appear in the TCRdb table, and some are missing; sequencing was by immunoSEQ multiplex PCR. The table shows 500,000 to 800,000 clones, with around 12% occurring only once. Source material: naive CD4+ T cells from blood. Receptors originate from a man between 25 and 39 years old with type 1 diabetes. The CDR3 runs from the conserved cysteine through the conserved F or W. A D gene is named only where the DNA matches it firmly. Size is omitted from some rows. Given values are once, few, many or a class for expanded clones.

v_gene	len	j_gene	abundance	d_gene	CDR3aa	CDR3nt
TRBV5-1	17	TRBJ2-2	few	TRBD1	CASSQAPQGMGTGELFF	TGCGCCAGCAGCCAAGCGCCACAGGGGATGGGCACCGGGGAGCTGTTTTTT
TRBV7-9	13	TRBJ1-5	-	-	CASSRNSNQPQHF	TGTGCCAGCAGCCGGAATAGCAATCAGCCCCAGCATTTT
TRBV25-1	16	TRBJ1-6	-	-	CASSVGALSSNSPLHF	TGTGCCAGCAGTGTAGGGGCCTTGTCGAGTAATTCACCCCTCCACTTT
TRBV2	8	TRBJ2-1	few	-	CASSVQFF	TGTGCCAGCAGTGTTCAGTTCTTC
TRBV9	15	TRBJ1-3	few	-	CASSENDLSGNTIYF	TGTGCCAGCAGTGAGAACGACCTCTCTGGAAACACCATATATTTT
TRBV14	15	TRBJ2-1	few	TRBD1	CASSPGQTWGNEQFF	TGTGCCAGCAGCCCGGGACAGACTTGGGGCAATGAGCAGTTCTTC
TRBV2	14	TRBJ1-2	few	-	CASSEEYLAYGYTF	TGTGCCAGCAGTGAAGAGTATCTAGCCTATGGCTACACCTTC
TRBV2	14	TRBJ1-1	few	-	CASSEQRPNTEAFF	TGTGCCAGCAGTGAACAGCGCCCGAACACTGAAGCTTTCTTT
TRBV14	13	TRBJ1-1	-	-	CASSQEPNTEAFF	TGTGCCAGCAGCCAAGAACCGAACACTGAAGCTTTCTTT
TRBV6-5	14	TRBJ1-4	few	TRBD1	CASSGQGSMEKLFF	TGTGCCAGCAGTGGACAGGGGTCGATGGAAAAACTGTTTTTT
TRBV13	15	TRBJ2-2	-	-	CASRTLGGRVGELFF	TGTGCCAGCAGGACTTTAGGGGGGCGAGTCGGGGAGCTGTTTTTT
TRBV14	17	TRBJ1-3	-	-	CASSQRPTGFGGNTIYF	TGTGCCAGCAGCCAAAGACCCACAGGGTTCGGTGGAAACACCATATATTTT
TRBV7-9	14	TRBJ2-5	few	-	CASSLEPGRETQYF	TGTGCCAGCAGCTTAGAACCGGGTAGGGAGACCCAGTACTTC
TRBV19	14	TRBJ1-5	-	TRBD1	CASTGTGANQPQHF	TGTGCCAGTACCGGGACAGGGGCGAATCAGCCCCAGCATTTT
TRBV25-1	15	TRBJ2-3	few	-	CASTMTGGATDTQYF	TGTGCCAGCACTATGACGGGGGGCGCTACAGATACGCAGTATTTT
TRBV6-5	12	TRBJ2-1	-	TRBD1	CASSSRGNEQFF	TGTGCCAGCAGTTCCAGGGGGAATGAGCAGTTCTTC
TRBV5-1	18	TRBJ1-5	-	-	CASSPGTEAYVSNQPQHF	TGCGCCAGCAGCCCGGGGACTGAGGCTTATGTTAGCAATCAGCCCCAGCATTTT
TRBV6-6	13	TRBJ1-2	-	TRBD1	CASSLDREYGYTF	TGTGCCAGCAGTCTGGACAGGGAGTATGGCTACACCTTC
TRBV18	14	TRBJ2-7	few	-	CASSPGRESYEQYF	TGTGCCAGCTCACCCGGGCGTGAGTCCTACGAGCAGTACTTC
TRBV9	13	TRBJ2-7	few	-	CASRRDGSYEQYF	TGTGCCAGCAGACGGGACGGATCCTACGAGCAGTACTTC
TRBV7-2	16	TRBJ2-1	few	-	CASSLAGSRPNNEQFF	TGTGCCAGCAGCTTAGCGGGCAGCCGACCTAACAATGAGCAGTTCTTC
TRBV5-1	17	TRBJ2-2	-	-	CASSYLASPLGTGELFF	TGCGCCAGCAGTTACCTGGCGAGTCCATTGGGTACCGGGGAGCTGTTTTTT
TRBV9	16	TRBJ1-3	few	-	CASSVGPGLSGNTIYF	TGTGCCAGCAGCGTAGGTCCAGGGCTCTCTGGAAACACCATATATTTT
TRBV7-6	13	TRBJ2-7	few	-	CASSSGTKYEQYF	TGTGCCAGCAGCTCCGGGACAAAGTACGAGCAGTACTTC
TRBV2	12	TRBJ2-7	-	-	CASRGGTYEQYF	TGTGCCAGCAGGGGGGGCACCTACGAGCAGTACTTC
TRBV18	16	TRBJ2-6	-	-	CASSPPHQSGANVLTF	TGTGCCAGCTCACCACCGCACCAGTCTGGGGCCAACGTCCTGACTTTC
TRBV9	15	TRBJ2-3	few	TRBD2	CASSVENGGVDTQYF	TGTGCCAGCAGCGTAGAAAACGGGGGGGTAGATACGCAGTATTTT